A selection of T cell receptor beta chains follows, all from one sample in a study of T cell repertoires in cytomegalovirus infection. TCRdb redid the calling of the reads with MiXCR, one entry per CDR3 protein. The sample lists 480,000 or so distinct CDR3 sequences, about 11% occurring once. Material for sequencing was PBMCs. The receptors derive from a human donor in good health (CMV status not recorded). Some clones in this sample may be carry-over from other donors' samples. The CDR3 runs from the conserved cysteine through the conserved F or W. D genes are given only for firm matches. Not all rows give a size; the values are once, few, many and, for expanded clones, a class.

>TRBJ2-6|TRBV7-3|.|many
CASSLLGFSGANVLTF
TGTGCCAGCAGCCTCCTGGGATTTTCTGGGGCCAACGTCCTGACTTTC
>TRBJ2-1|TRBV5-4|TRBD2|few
CASRTSGQYNEQFF
TGTGCCAGCAGGACTAGCGGGCAATACAATGAGCAGTTCTTC
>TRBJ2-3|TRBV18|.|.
CASSPSAASDTQYF
.
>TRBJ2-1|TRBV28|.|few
CASSSGTSDNEQFF
TGTGCCAGCAGTTCTGGGACGTCGGACAATGAGCAGTTCTTC
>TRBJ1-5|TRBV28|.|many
CASSPQAGTSQPQHF
TGTGCCAGCAGTCCACAAGCAGGAACGAGTCAGCCCCAGCATTTT
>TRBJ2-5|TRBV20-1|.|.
CSATPQELRRETQYF
TGCAGTGCTACCCCCCAGGAGCTCCGGAGAGAGACCCAGTACTTC
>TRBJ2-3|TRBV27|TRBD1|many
CASSSPTGGGVTDTQYF
TGTGCCAGCAGTTCGCCGACAGGGGGGGGAGTGACAGATACGCAGTATTTT
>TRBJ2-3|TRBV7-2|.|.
CASSLGAARTDTQYF
TGTGCCAGCAGCTTAGGTGCGGCGCGCACAGATACGCAGTATTTT
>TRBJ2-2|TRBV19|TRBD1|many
CASSIKGATGELFF
TGTGCCAGTAGTATTAAGGGGGCGACCGGGGAGCTGTTTTTT
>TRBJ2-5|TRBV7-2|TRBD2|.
CATSSGRQETQYF
TGTGCCACTAGTAGCGGGCGCCAAGAGACCCAGTACTTC
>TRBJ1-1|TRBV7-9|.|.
CASGQPTEAFF
TGTGCCAGCGGCCAGCCTACTGAAGCTTTCTTT
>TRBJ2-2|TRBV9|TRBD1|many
CASSNTGGRNTGELFF
TGTGCCAGCAGCAATACAGGGGGCCGGAACACCGGGGAGCTGTTTTTT
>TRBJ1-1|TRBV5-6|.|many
CASSLPWKSLNTEAFF
TGTGCCAGCAGCTTGCCCTGGAAAAGTTTGAACACTGAAGCTTTCTTT
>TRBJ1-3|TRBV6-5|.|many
CASSYDEVPGNTIYF
TGTGCCAGCTCTTATGATGAGGTCCCTGGAAACACCATATATTTT
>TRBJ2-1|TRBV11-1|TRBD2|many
CASSGTSGKKFF
TGTGCCAGCAGCGGGACTAGCGGGAAGAAGTTCTTC
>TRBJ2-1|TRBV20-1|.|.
CSAQLFVRTVGFYNEQFF
TGCAGTGCTCAACTGTTCGTTAGGACGGTGGGGTTTTACAATGAGCAGTTCTTC
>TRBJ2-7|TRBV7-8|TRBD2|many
CASSLLLAGVVEQYF
TGTGCCAGCAGCTTACTCCTAGCGGGAGTGGTTGAGCAGTACTTC
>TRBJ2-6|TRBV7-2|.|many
CASSLAGASSGANVLTF
TGTGCCAGCAGCTTAGCGGGGGCCAGCTCTGGGGCCAACGTCCTGACTTTC
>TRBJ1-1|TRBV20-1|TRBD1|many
CSAGGGQGNTEAFF
TGCAGTGCGGGTGGGGGACAGGGGAACACTGAAGCTTTCTTT
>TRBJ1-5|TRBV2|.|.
CASTGLGQPQHF
TGTGCCAGCACGGGGTTGGGTCAGCCCCAGCATTTT
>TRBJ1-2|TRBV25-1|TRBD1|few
CASSASGQLGGYTF
TGTGCCAGCAGTGCCTCGGGACAGCTCGGAGGCTACACCTTC
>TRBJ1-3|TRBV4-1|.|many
CASSQDQAGTGNTIYF
TGCGCCAGCAGCCAAGATCAGGCCGGAACTGGAAACACCATATATTTT